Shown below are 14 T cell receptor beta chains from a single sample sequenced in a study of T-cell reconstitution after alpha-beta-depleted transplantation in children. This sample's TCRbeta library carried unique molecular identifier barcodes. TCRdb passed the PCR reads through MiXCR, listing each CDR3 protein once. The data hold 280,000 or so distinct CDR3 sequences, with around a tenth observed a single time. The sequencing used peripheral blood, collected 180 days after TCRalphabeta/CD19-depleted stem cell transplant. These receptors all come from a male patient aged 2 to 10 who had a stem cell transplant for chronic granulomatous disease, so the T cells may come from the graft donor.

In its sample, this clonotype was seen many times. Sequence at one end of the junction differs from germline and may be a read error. CDR3 residues: CASSQDSYEQYF. CDR3 DNA sequence: TGTGCCAGCAGCCAAGACAGCTACGAGCAGTACTTC. The genes are TRBV5-1 and TRBJ2-7; weak D call: TRBD1 (5 bases). Germline-derived CDR1 and CDR2 are SGHRS and YFSETQ. This CDR3 region has 12 residues.

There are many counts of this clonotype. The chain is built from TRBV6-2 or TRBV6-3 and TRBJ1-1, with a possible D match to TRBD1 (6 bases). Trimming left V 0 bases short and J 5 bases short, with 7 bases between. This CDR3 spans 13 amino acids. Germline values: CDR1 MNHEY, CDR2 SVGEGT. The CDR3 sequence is CASSYSQGTEAFF. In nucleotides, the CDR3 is TGTGCCAGCAGTTACTCTCAGGGGACTGAAGCTTTCTTT.

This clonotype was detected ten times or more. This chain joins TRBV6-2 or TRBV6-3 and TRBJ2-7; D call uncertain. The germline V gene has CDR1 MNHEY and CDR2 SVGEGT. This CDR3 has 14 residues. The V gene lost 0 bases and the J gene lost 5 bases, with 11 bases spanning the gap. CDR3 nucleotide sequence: TGTGCCAGCAGTTACTCGATAAACAGCAACGAGCAGTACTTC. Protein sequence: CASSYSINSNEQYF.

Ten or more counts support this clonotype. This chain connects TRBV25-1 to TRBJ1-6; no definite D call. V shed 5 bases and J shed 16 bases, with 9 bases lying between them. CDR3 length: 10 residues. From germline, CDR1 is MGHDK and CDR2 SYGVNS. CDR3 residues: CASSSGGLHF. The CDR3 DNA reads TGTGCCAGCAGTTCCGGTGGACTCCACTTT. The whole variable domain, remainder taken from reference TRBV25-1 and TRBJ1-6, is EADIYQTPRYLVIGTGKKITLECSQTMGHDKMYWYQQDPGMELHLIHYSYGVNSTEKGDLSSESTVSRIRTEHFPLTLESARPSHTSQYLCASSSGGLHFGNGTRLTVT.

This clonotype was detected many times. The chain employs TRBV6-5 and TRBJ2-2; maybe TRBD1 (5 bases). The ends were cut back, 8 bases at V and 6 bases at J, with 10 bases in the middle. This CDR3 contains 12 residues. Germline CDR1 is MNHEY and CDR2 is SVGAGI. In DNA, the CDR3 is TGTGCCAGCTACAGGAGTCCCGGGGAGCTGTTTTTT. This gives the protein CASYRSPGELFF.

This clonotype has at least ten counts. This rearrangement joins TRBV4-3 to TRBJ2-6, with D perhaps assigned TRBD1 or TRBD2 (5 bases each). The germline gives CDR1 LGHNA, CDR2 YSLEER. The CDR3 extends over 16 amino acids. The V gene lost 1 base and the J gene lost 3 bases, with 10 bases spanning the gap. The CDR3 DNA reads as TGCGCCAGCAGCCAAGTGGGGGTGAATGGGGCCAACGTCCTGACTTTC. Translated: CASSQVGVNGANVLTF.

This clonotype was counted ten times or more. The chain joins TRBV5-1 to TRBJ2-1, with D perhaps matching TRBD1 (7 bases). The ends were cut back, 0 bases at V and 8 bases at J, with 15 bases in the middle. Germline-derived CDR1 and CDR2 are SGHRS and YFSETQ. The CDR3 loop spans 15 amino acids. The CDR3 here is CASSLELAGGYEQFF. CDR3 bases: TGCGCCAGCAGCTTGGAATTGGCAGGGGGGTATGAGCAGTTCTTC.

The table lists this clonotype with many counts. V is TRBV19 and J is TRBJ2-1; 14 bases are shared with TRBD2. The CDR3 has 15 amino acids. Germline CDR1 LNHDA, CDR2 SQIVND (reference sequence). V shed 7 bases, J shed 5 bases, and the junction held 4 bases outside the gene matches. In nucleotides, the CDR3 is TGTGCCAGTAAAGGACTAGCGGGAGGTGACAATGAGCAGTTCTTC. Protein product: CASKGLAGGDNEQFF.

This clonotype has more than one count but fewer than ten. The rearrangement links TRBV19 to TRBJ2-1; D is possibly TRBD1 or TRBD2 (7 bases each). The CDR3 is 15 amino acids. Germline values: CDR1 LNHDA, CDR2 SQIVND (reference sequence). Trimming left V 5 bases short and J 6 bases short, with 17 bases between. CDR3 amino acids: CASSSVPGGGNEQFF. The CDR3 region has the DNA TGTGCCAGTAGTTCGGTTCCAGGGGGGGGCAATGAGCAGTTCTTC.

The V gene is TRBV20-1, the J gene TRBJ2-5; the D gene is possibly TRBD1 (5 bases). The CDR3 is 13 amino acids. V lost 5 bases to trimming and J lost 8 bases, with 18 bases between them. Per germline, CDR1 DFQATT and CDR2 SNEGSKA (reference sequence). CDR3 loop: CSASPGSPDTQYF. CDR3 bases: TGCAGTGCTTCTCCAGGGTCCCCAGACACCCAGTACTTC.

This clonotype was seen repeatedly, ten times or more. The CDR3 bases are TGCAGTGCTAGTCCACTAGCGGGTAGCACAGATACGCAGTATTTT. It is translated as CSASPLAGSTDTQYF. The chain recombines TRBV20-1 with TRBJ2-3; TRBD2 agrees at 9 bases. Germline CDR1 is DFQATT and CDR2 is SNEGSKA (reference sequence). The V gene end was trimmed by 3 bases and the J gene end by 0 bases; junction bases not matched to a gene: 4. CDR3 length: 15 amino acids.

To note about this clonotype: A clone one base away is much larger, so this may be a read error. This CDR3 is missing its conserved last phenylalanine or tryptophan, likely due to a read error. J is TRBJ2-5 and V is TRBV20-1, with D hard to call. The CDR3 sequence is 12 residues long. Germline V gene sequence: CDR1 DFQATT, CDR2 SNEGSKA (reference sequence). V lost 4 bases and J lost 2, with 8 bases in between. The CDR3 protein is CSANNPQETQYL. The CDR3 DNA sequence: TGCAGTGCTAACAACCCTCAAGAGACCCAGTACCTC.

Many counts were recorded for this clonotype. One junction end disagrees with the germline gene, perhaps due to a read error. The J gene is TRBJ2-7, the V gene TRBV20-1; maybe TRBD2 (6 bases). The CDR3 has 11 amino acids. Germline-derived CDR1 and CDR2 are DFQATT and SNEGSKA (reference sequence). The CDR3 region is CSARDPSGPLF. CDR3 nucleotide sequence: TGCAGTGCTAGAGATCCCAGCGGGCCCCTCTTC.

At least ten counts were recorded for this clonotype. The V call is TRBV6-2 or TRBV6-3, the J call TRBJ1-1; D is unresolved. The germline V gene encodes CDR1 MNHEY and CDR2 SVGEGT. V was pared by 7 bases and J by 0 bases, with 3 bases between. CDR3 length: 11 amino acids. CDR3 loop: CASILNTEAFF. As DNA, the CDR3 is TGTGCCAGCATCCTGAACACTGAAGCTTTCTTT.